A single sample is the source of the 29 T cell receptor beta chains below, sequenced in a study of siplizumab effects on memory and regulatory T cells. The assay was immunoSEQ multiplex PCR, and TCRdb's table has in-frame clones only and misses some. The sample records roughly 120,000 clones, 94% being singletons. The sequenced material came from non-Treg CD4+ T cells sorted from blood. The receptors stem from a human donor in good health.

This sequence joins TRBV6-6 and TRBJ2-5; D is undetermined. CDR3 length equals 11 residues. CDR1 is MNHNY and CDR2 is SVGAGI in the germline V gene (reference sequence). The V end was cut by 5 bases, the J end by 6 bases, with 7 bases between. The chain's CDR3 is CASSNGQTQYF. DNA of the CDR3: TGTGCCAGCAGTAACGGACAGACCCAGTACTTC.

This clone appeared once. This same CDR3 is encoded by further DNA sequences in the sample. The CDR3 sequence is CATGTGGNTIYF. DNA for the CDR3: TGTGCCACCGGGACAGGAGGAAACACCATATATTTT. The chain is built from TRBV2 and TRBJ1-3, with 8 bases identical to TRBD1. Trimming removed 10 bases from V and 4 bases from J; junction bases left unmatched: 3. Germline CDR1 and CDR2: SNHLY and FYNNEI. The CDR3 has 12 amino acids.

The chain is built from TRBV6-1 and TRBJ1-2, with D possibly TRBD1 on 5 matching bases. From germline, CDR1 is MNHNS and CDR2 SASEGT. This CDR3 contains 15 residues. V lost 1 base and J 7 bases, leaving 16 bases between the germline ends. CDR3 DNA: TGTGCCAGCAGTGAAGGTGAAGCAGGGAGGGTTGGCTACACCTTC. Translated, it gives CASSEGEAGRVGYTF.

V gene TRBV7-9 combines with J gene TRBJ2-7; 14 bases fit TRBD2. Germline CDR1 and CDR2: SEHNR and FQNEAQ (reference sequence). J lost 13 bases, V lost 0 bases, and 8 bases had no gene match. CDR3 length equals 15 residues. In DNA form, the CDR3 reads TGTGCCAGCAGCTTAGCCGTCGGGACTAGCGGGAGTCATTACTTC. This codes for CASSLAVGTSGSHYF.

The chain employs TRBV11-2 and TRBJ2-2; D ambiguous. Germline loops: CDR1 SGHAT, CDR2 FQNNGV. The CDR3 consists of 14 residues. V was shortened by 3 bases and J by 1 base, with 6 bases between the two germline ends. The CDR3 region is CASSLTVNTGELFF. The CDR3 DNA reads as TGTGCCAGCAGCTTGACCGTGAACACCGGGGAGCTGTTTTTT.

The chain employs TRBV9 and TRBJ1-1; D is uncertain. The germline V gene has CDR1 SGDLS and CDR2 YYNGEE. This CDR3 comprises 12 residues. Trimming pared 0 bases from V and 6 bases from J, leaving 6 bases between. In DNA form, the CDR3 reads TGTGCCAGCAGCGTAGACAGCTCTGAAGCTTTCTTT. Translation gives CASSVDSSEAFF.

The rearrangement joins TRBV6-6 to TRBJ1-2; TRBD1 aligns across 7 bases. With V trimmed by 0 bases and J by 1 base, 2 bases remained unmatched. The V gene's germline CDR1 is MNHNY and CDR2 SVGAGI (reference sequence). CDR3 size: 15 residues. In DNA, the CDR3 is TGTGCCAGCAGTTACTCCGGGACAGATAACTATGGCTACACCTTC. The encoded protein is CASSYSGTDNYGYTF.

The chain carries TRBV4-1 and TRBJ2-6, with TRBD1 identical over 9 bases. The V gene end was trimmed by 1 base and the J gene end by 3 bases; junction bases not matched to a gene: 7. Looked up from germline, CDR1 is MGHRA and CDR2 is YSYEKL. CDR3 size: 18 residues. CDR3 nucleotides: TGCGCCAGCAGCCAAGGACGGACAGGGGAGTATGGGGCCAACGTCCTGACTTTC. This codes for CASSQGRTGEYGANVLTF.

This chain uses TRBV7-8 with TRBJ2-1, with TRBD2 matching over 7 bases. The CDR3 totals 16 residues. Germline trimming cut 2 bases from V and 6 bases from J; bases unmatched to any gene: 10. CDR1 and CDR2 from the germline V gene are SGHVS and FQNEAQ. The CDR3 here is CASSLPRAGRSNEQFF. CDR3 nucleotide sequence: TGTGCCAGCAGCTTACCGAGAGCGGGGCGAAGCAATGAGCAGTTCTTC.

The chain links TRBV5-4 to TRBJ2-1; no clear D gene. The CDR3 extends over 12 amino acids. V gave up 3 bases and J gave up 8 bases, with 9 bases separating them. Germline CDR1 is SGHNT and CDR2 is YYREEE (reference sequence). Here the CDR3 reads CASSSEYYEQFF. CDR3 nucleotide sequence: TGTGCCAGCAGCTCCGAGTACTATGAGCAGTTCTTC.

The chain uses TRBV2 and TRBJ2-2; D remains unclear. From germline, CDR1 is SNHLY and CDR2 FYNNEI. CDR3 length: 12 residues. The V end lost 2 bases, the J end lost 9 bases, and 7 bases lay between the germline ends. The CDR3 coding sequence is TGTGCCAGCAGTGAACTCGACTGGGAGCTGTTTTTT. It is translated as CASSELDWELFF.

The chain's CDR3 is CASSPRGGVYGYTF. The DNA for the CDR3 is TGTGCCAGCTCCCCCCGAGGGGGCGTCTATGGCTACACCTTC. The V and J genes are TRBV18 and TRBJ1-2, with 7 nucleotides matching TRBD1. This CDR3 region has 14 residues. The germline V gene has CDR1 KGHSH and CDR2 LQKENI. The V segment lost 6 bases and the J segment 4 bases; nucleotides outside the gene matches: 8.

This clone appeared once. The V gene is TRBV10-3, the J gene TRBJ1-6; 7 nucleotides align to TRBD1. CDR3 length equals 15 residues. Germline V gene data show CDR1 as ENHRY and CDR2 as SYGVKD. The junction had 7 bases not matched to a gene; V was cut back by 6 bases and J by 5 bases. The CDR3, as DNA: TGTGCCATCAGGAATACCGGGACAGATAATTCACCCCTCCACTTT. Protein product: CAIRNTGTDNSPLHF.

The J gene is TRBJ1-4, the V gene TRBV30; no reliable D call. CDR1 is GTSNPN and CDR2 is SVGIG in the germline V gene (reference sequence). CDR3 size: 18 residues. The V end was cut by 2 bases, the J end by 0 bases, with 19 bases between. For the CDR3, the DNA is TGTGCCTGGAGTCCCCGGTGGGGAGGATTGGCAACTAATGAAAAACTGTTTTTT. It is translated as CAWSPRWGGLATNEKLFF. Variable domain in full (rest from reference TRBV30 and TRBJ1-4): SQTIHQWPATLVQPVGSPLSLECTVEGTSNPNLYWYRQAAGRGLQLLFYSVGIGQISSEVPQNLSASRPQDRQFILSSKKLLLSDSGFYLCAWSPRWGGLATNEKLFFGSGTQLSVL.

This chain uses TRBV19 with TRBJ2-2, with D unresolved. The germline V gene has CDR1 LNHDA and CDR2 SQIVND (reference sequence). V shed 4 bases and J shed 4 bases, with 10 bases lying between them. The CDR3 is made up of 14 amino acids. In DNA, the CDR3 is TGTGCCAGTAGTAGGCAGGAGTCCACCGGGGAGCTGTTTTTT. Its translation: CASSRQESTGELFF.

The chain recombines TRBV15 with TRBJ1-4; D gene ambiguous. Germline V CDR1 and CDR2: LNHNV, YYDKDF (reference sequence). Deletions cut 5 bases from V and 3 bases from J, with 10 bases between. The CDR3 has 14 amino acids. The CDR3, as DNA: TGTGCCACCAGCTTCCGGGCCCCTAATGAAAAACTGTTTTTT. This translates into CATSFRAPNEKLFF.

The V gene is TRBV16, the J gene TRBJ1-2; the match to TRBD1 covers 7 bases. The junction had 6 bases not matched to a gene; V was cut back by 4 bases and J by 1 base. CDR1 and CDR2 (germline): KGHSY, FQNENV. The CDR3 covers 15 residues. The CDR3 region has the DNA TGTGCCAGCAGCCCAGGGACAGTAATTAACTATGGCTACACCTTC. Translating it yields CASSPGTVINYGYTF.

The chain is built from TRBV10-3 and TRBJ1-3; D may be TRBD1 (6 bases). This CDR3 comprises 14 residues. Deletions cut 6 bases from V and 0 bases from J, with 9 bases between. Germline V gives CDR1 ENHRY, CDR2 SYGVKD. CDR3 residues: CAIRDSRSGNTIYF. Here the CDR3 DNA reads TGTGCCATCAGGGACAGCCGCTCTGGAAACACCATATATTTT.

This clone was found once. The chain uses TRBV11-2 and TRBJ2-2, with D possibly matching TRBD2 (5 bases). The germline V and J ends were trimmed by 2 bases and 2 bases, with 18 bases remaining between them. This CDR3 is built from 18 residues. Germline V gives CDR1 SGHAT, CDR2 FQNNGV. CDR3 bases: TGTGCCAGCAGCTTAATCTCGGAGGCGGCCCTTAACACCGGGGAGCTGTTTTTT. Protein sequence: CASSLISEAALNTGELFF. Full variable domain (rest looked up from reference TRBV11-2 and TRBJ2-2): EAGVAQSPRYKIIEKRQSVAFWCNPISGHATLYWYQQILGQGPKLLIQFQNNGVVDDSQLPKDRFSAERLKGVDSTLKIQPAKLEDSAVYLCASSLISEAALNTGELFFGEGSRLTVL.

This clone was recorded once. The J gene is TRBJ1-3, the V gene TRBV2; tentatively, D is TRBD1 (6 bases). The CDR3 has 14 residues. Germline-derived CDR1 and CDR2 are SNHLY and FYNNEI. Deletions cut 4 bases from V and 3 bases from J, with 10 bases between. This CDR3 is CASSGQGNGNTIYF. The CDR3 coding sequence is TGTGCCAGCAGTGGTCAGGGGAATGGAAACACCATATATTTT.

Written as DNA, the CDR3 is TGTGCCAGCAGCAGACCCTTAGCGGGAGCCCACGAGCAGTACTTC. Translated, it gives CASSRPLAGAHEQYF. The chain employs TRBV11-2 and TRBJ2-7; TRBD2 agrees at 9 bases. There are 15 residues in the CDR3. J lost 5 bases, V lost 5 bases, and 10 bases had no gene match. Germline V lookup: CDR1 SGHAT, CDR2 FQNNGV.

This sequence joins TRBV7-7 and TRBJ2-3; 10 bases are shared with TRBD2. CDR3 length: 16 amino acids. The germline CDR1 and CDR2 sequences are SSHAT and FNYEAQ (reference sequence). After removal of 5 bases from V and 0 bases from J, the junction contained 5 bases not matched to a gene. The CDR3 DNA reads as TGTGCCAGCAGCCTACTGACTAGCGGGAGCACAGATACGCAGTATTTT. Its translation: CASSLLTSGSTDTQYF.

This clone is a singleton in its sample. The chain links TRBV25-1 to TRBJ2-6; the D is unclear. Germline values: CDR1 MGHDK, CDR2 SYGVNS. CDR3 size: 16 residues. V was pared by 7 bases and J by 0 bases, with 13 bases between. CDR3 protein: CASMWTLSSGANVLTF. Written as DNA, the CDR3 is TGTGCCAGCATGTGGACGTTAAGCTCTGGGGCCAACGTCCTGACTTTC.

The rearrangement links TRBV7-9 to TRBJ2-1; 8 positions match TRBD2. V was clipped by 5 bases and J by 8 bases; unmatched bases: 2. CDR1 is SEHNR and CDR2 is FQNEAQ in the germline V gene (reference sequence). The CDR3 is 12 amino acids. DNA of the CDR3: TGTGCCAGCAGCAGCGGGAGCCATGAGCAGTTCTTC. Translating gives CASSSGSHEQFF.

The chain couples TRBV2 to TRBJ2-2; either TRBD1 or TRBD2 may supply D (5 bases each). The germline gives CDR1 SNHLY, CDR2 FYNNEI. There are 12 residues in the CDR3. The germline V and J ends were trimmed by 7 bases and 6 bases, with 9 bases remaining between them. Here the CDR3 reads CASTLGAGELFF. The CDR3 DNA reads as TGTGCCAGCACTCTGGGGGCCGGGGAGCTGTTTTTT.

The rearrangement uses TRBV12-5 and TRBJ2-5; D ambiguous. CDR3 length: 12 residues. The germline CDR1 and CDR2 sequences are LGHNT and FRNRAP. Trimming left V 3 bases short and J 5 bases short, with 7 bases between. The DNA of the CDR3 is TGTGCTAGTGGTTTTTATACGGAGACCCAGTACTTC. Protein sequence: CASGFYTETQYF.

The chain joins TRBV14 to TRBJ1-4; no clear D gene. This CDR3 has 15 residues. V was pared by 3 bases and J by 0 bases, with 8 bases between. Germline values: CDR1 SGHDN, CDR2 FVKESK. CDR3: CASSQTYSTNEKLFF. CDR3 coding DNA: TGTGCCAGCAGCCAGACATACTCAACTAATGAAAAACTGTTTTTT.

V gene TRBV5-4 combines with J gene TRBJ1-1, with D possibly being TRBD1 (6 bases). The germline V and J ends were trimmed by 4 bases and 2 bases, with 15 bases remaining between them. CDR1 SGHNT and CDR2 YYREEE come from the germline V gene (reference sequence). CDR3 size: 15 residues. The CDR3 protein is CASSPDGGRNTEAFF. In nucleotides, the CDR3 is TGTGCCAGCAGCCCGGACGGGGGCAGAAACACTGAAGCTTTCTTT.

The rearrangement links TRBV10-2 to TRBJ1-5; D call uncertain. The V end lost 2 bases, the J end lost 2 bases, and 7 bases lay between the germline ends. In germline, CDR1 is WSHSY, CDR2 SAAADI. The CDR3 is made up of 14 amino acids. In DNA form, the CDR3 reads TGCGCCAGCAGTGAGGCCAGTCGCAATCAGCCCCAGCATTTT. Its protein product is CASSEASRNQPQHF.